This T cell receptor (beta chain) was retrieved from a study of OX40 agonist ivuxolimab in advanced cancers. Study-level information: Ivuxolimab, an antibody that agonizes OX40 (CD134), was administered to the patients. Each dose-escalation patient presented with hepatocellular carcinoma, melanoma, renal cell or head and neck cancer.

CDR3 length equals 12 residues. V was pared by 4 bases and J by 4 bases, with 4 bases between. The V gene's germline CDR1 is KGHSH and CDR2 LQKENI. Exclusion of a patient followed from autoimmune disease history or systemic immunosuppression. Clones were read by immunoSEQ multiplex PCR, and TCRdb kept only the in-frame ones, dropping some. The top ten hold 11% of the sample, which has about 53,000 clones, around 90% seen once. Sample: CD4+ or CD8+ T cells sorted from blood, taken in a trial of the OX40 agonist ivuxolimab. The sequence was obtained from an adult with an advanced solid tumor such as melanoma, head and neck, liver or kidney cancer. The chain has TRBV18 and TRBJ2-2; D is ambiguous. The CDR3, as DNA: TGTGCCAGCTCACTTGGCACCGGGGAGCTGTTTTTT. This codes for CASSLGTGELFF.